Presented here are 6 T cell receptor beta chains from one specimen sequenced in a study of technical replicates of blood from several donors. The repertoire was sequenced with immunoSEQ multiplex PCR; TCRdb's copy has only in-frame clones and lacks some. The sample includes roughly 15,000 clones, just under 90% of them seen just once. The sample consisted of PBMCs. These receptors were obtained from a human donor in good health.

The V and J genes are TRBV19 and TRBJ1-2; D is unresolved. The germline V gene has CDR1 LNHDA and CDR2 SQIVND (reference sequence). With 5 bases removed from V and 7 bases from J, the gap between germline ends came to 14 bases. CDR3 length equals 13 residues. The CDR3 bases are TGTGCCAGTAGTCCGGAACCCCGGGGTGGCTACACCTTC. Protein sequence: CASSPEPRGGYTF.

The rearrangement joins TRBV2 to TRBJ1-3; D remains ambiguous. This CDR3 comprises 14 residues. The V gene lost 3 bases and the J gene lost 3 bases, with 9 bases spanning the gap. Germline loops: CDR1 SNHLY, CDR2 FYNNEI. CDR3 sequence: CASSDSGDGNTIYF. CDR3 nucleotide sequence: TGTGCCAGCAGTGATTCAGGTGATGGAAACACCATATATTTT.

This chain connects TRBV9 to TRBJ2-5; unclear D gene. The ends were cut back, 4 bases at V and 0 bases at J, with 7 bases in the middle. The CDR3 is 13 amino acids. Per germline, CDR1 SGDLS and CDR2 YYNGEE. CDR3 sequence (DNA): TGTGCCAGCAGCCTATCAAACCAAGAGACCCAGTACTTC. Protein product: CASSLSNQETQYF.

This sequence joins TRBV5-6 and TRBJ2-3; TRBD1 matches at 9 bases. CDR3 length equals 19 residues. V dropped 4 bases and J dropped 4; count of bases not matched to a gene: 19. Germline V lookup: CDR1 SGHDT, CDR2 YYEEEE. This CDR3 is CASSPGDRELPRFADTQYF. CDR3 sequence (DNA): TGTGCCAGCAGCCCAGGGGACAGGGAGCTTCCGCGTTTTGCAGATACGCAGTATTTT.

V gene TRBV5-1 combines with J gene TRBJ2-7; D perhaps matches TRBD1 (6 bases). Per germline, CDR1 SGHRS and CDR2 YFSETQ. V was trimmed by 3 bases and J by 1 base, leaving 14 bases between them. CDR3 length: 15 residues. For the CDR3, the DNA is TGCGCCAGCAGCTCTGCGGAACAGGGATCCTACGAGCAGTACTTC. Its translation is CASSSAEQGSYEQYF.

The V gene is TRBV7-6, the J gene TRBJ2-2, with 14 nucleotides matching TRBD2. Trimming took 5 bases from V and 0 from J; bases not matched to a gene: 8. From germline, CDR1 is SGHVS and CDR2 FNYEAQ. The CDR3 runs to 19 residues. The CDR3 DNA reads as TGTGCCAGCAGCCGGGGACCGGGACTAGCGGGAGCGAACACCGGGGAGCTGTTTTTT. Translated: CASSRGPGLAGANTGELFF.